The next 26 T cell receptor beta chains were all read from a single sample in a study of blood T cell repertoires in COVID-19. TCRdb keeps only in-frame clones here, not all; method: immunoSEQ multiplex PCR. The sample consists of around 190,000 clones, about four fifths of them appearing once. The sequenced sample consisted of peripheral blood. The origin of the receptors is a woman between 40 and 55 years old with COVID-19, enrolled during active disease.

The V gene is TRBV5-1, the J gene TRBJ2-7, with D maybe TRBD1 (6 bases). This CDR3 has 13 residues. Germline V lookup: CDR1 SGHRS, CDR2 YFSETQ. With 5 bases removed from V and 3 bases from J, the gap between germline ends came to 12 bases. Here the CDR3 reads CASSGQPSYEQYF. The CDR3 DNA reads TGCGCCAGCAGTGGACAGCCGAGCTACGAGCAGTACTTC. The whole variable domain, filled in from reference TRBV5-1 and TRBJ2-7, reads KAGVTQTPRYLIKTRGQQVTLSCSPISGHRSVSWYQQTPGQGLQFLFEYFSETQRNKGNFPGRFSGRQFSNSRSEMNVSTLELGDSALYLCASSGQPSYEQYFGPGTRLTVT.

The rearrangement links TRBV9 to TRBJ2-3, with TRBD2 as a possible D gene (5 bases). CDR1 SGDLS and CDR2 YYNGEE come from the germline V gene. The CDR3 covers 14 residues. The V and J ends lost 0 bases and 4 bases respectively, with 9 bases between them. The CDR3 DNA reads TGTGCCAGCAGCGTAGGGGCGGGTTCAGATACGCAGTATTTT. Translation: CASSVGAGSDTQYF.

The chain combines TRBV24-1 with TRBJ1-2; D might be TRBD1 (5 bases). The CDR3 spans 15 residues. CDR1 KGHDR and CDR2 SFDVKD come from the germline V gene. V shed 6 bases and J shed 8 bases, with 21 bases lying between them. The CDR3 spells CATSTHRQGGWGYTF. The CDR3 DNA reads TGTGCCACCAGTACCCATAGGCAGGGCGGATGGGGCTACACCTTC.

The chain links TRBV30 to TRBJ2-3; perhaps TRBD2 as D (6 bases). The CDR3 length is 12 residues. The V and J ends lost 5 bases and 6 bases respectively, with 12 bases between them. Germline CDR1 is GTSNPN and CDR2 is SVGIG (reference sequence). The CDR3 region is CAWHAGSDTQYF. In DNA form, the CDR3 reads TGTGCCTGGCACGCGGGATCGGATACGCAGTATTTT.

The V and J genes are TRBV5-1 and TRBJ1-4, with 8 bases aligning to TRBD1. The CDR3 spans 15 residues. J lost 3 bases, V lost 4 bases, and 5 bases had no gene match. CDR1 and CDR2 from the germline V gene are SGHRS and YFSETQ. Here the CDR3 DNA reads TGCGCCAGCAGCGGGGGCAGGGGGCCTAATGAAAAACTGTTTTTT. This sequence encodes CASSGGRGPNEKLFF.

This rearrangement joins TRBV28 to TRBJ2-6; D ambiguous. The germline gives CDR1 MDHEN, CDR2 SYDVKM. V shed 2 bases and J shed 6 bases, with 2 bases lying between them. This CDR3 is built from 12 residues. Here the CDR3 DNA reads TGTGCCAGCAGTTTACTGGCCAACGTCCTGACTTTC. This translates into CASSLLANVLTF.

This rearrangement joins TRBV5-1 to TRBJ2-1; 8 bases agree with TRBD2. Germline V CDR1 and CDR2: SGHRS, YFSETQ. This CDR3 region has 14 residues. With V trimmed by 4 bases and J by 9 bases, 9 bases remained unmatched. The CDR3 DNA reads TGCGCCAGCAGCCTCGGGGGGGCGGTGATTGAGCAGTTCTTC. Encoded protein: CASSLGGAVIEQFF.

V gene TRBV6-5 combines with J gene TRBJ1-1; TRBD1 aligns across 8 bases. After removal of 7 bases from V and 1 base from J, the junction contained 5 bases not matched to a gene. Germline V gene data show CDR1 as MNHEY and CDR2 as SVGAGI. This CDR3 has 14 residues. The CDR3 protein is CASIPGQANTEAFF. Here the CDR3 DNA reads TGTGCCAGCATTCCGGGACAGGCGAACACTGAAGCTTTCTTT.

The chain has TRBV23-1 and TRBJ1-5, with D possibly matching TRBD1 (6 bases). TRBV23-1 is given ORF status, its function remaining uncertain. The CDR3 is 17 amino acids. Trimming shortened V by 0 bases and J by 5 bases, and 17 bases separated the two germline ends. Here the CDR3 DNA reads TGCGCCAGCAGTCAATCGAGGGGGAGTAATTCAGATCAGCCCCAGCATTTT. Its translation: CASSQSRGSNSDQPQHF.

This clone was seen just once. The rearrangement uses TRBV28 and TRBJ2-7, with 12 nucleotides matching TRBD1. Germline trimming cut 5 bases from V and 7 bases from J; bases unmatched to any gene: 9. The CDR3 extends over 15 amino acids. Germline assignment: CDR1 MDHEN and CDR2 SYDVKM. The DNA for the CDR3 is TGTGCCAGCAGTGCCCCGGGACAGGGGGCATGGGAGCAGTACTTC. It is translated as CASSAPGQGAWEQYF.

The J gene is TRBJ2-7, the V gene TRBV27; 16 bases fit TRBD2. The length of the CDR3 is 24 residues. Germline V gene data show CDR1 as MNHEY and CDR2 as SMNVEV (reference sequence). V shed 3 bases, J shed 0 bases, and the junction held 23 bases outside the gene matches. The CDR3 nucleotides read TGTGCCAGCAGTTTTTACGGGACTAGCGGGAGGGCCCGGTCCCTTCCCCTCAGCTCCTACGAGCAGTACTTC. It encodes CASSFYGTSGRARSLPLSSYEQYF.

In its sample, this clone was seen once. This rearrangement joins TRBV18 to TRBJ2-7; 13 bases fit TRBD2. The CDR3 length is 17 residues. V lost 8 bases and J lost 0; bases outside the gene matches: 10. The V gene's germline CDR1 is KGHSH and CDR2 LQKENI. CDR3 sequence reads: CASRPGLAGILSYEQYF. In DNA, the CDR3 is TGTGCCAGCCGCCCGGGACTAGCGGGGATCCTCTCCTACGAGCAGTACTTC.

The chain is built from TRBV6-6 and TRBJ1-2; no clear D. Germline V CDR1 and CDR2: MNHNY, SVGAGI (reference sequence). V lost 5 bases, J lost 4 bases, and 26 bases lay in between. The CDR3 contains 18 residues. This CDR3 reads CASSRPRRSESNFYGYTF. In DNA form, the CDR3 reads TGTGCCAGCAGTCGGCCTCGCCGGTCGGAGTCGAACTTCTATGGCTACACCTTC.

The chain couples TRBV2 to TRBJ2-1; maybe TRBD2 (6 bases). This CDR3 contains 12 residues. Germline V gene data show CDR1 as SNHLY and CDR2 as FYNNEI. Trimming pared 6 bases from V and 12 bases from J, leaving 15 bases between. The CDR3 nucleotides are TGTGCCAGCAGGAACGCGGGAATTCGGCAGTTCTTC. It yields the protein CASRNAGIRQFF.

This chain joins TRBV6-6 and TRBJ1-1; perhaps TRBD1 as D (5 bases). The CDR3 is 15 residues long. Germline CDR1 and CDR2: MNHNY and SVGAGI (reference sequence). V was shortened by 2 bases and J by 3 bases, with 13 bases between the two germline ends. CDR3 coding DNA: TGTGCCAGCAGTTACGGGGCAGGGAGGGACACTGAAGCTTTCTTT. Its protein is CASSYGAGRDTEAFF.

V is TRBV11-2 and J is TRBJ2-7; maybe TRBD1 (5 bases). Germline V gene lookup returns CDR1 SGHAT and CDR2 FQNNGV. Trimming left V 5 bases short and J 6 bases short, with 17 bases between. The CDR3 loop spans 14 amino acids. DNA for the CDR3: TGTGCCAGCAGCCACAAAACACAGGTCCCCGAGCAGTACTTC. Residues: CASSHKTQVPEQYF. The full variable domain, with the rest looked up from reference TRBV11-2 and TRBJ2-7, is EAGVAQSPRYKIIEKRQSVAFWCNPISGHATLYWYQQILGQGPKLLIQFQNNGVVDDSQLPKDRFSAERLKGVDSTLKIQPAKLEDSAVYLCASSHKTQVPEQYFGPGTRLTVT.

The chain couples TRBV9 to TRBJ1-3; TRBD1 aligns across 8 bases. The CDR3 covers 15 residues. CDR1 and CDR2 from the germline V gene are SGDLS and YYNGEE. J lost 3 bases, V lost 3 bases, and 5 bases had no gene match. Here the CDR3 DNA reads TGTGCCAGCAGCGGGACAGGGCTAAGTGGAAACACCATATATTTT. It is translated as CASSGTGLSGNTIYF.

In nucleotides, the CDR3 is TGTGCCAGCAGTACCAGGGTCTCTGGGGCCAACGTCCTGACTTTC. Encoded protein: CASSTRVSGANVLTF. V and J are TRBV6-2 or TRBV6-3 and TRBJ2-6, with D maybe TRBD1 (5 bases). Looked up from germline, CDR1 is MNHEY and CDR2 is SVGEGT. Trimming left V 5 bases short and J 0 bases short, with 8 bases between. The CDR3 loop spans 15 amino acids.

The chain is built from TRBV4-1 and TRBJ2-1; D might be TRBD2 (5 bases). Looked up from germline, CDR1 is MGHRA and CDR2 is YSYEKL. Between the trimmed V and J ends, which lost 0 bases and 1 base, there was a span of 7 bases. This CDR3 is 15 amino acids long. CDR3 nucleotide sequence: TGCGCCAGCAGCCAAGATACGGGGTCCTACAATGAGCAGTTCTTC. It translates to CASSQDTGSYNEQFF.

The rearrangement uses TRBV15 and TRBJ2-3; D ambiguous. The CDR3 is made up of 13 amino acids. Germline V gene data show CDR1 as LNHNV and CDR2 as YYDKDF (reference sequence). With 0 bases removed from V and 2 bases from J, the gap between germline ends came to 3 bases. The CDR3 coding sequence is TGTGCCACCAGCAGAGATCACACAGATACGCAGTATTTT. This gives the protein CATSRDHTDTQYF.

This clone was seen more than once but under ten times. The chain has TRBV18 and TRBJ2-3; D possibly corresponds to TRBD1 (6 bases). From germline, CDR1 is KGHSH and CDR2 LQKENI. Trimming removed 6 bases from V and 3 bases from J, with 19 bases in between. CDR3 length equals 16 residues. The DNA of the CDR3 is TGTGCCAGCTCGTCCAGGGGCCACGAAGATACAGATACGCAGTATTTT. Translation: CASSSRGHEDTDTQYF.

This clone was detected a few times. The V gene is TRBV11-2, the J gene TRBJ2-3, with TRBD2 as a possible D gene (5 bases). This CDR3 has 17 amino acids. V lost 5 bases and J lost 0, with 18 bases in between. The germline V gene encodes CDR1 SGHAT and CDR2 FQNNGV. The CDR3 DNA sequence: TGTGCCAGCAGCAAAGGGCCAGAAGCGGCTAGCACAGATACGCAGTATTTT. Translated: CASSKGPEAASTDTQYF.

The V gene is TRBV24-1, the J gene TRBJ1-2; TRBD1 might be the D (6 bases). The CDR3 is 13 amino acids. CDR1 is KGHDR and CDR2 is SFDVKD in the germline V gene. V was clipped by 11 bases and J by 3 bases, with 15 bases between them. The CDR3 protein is CASPSRGYYGYTF. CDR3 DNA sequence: TGTGCCAGTCCTTCCAGGGGATACTATGGCTACACCTTC.

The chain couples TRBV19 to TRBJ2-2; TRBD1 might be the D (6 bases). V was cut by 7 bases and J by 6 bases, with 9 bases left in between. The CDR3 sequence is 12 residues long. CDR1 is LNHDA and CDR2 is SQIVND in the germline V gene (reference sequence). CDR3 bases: TGTGCCAGTAACGACAGGTCCGGGGAGCTGTTTTTT. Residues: CASNDRSGELFF.

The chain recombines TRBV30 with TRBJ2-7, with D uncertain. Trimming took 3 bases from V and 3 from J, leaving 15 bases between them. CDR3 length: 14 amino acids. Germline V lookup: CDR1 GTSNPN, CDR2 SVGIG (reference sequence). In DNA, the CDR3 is TGTGCCTGGAGGTCAACGGGTTTCAACTACGAGCAGTACTTC. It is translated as CAWRSTGFNYEQYF.

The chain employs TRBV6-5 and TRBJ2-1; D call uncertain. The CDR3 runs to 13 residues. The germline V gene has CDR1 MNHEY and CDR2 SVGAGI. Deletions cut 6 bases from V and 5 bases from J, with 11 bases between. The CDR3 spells CASRVATNNEQFF. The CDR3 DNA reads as TGTGCCAGCAGGGTCGCGACAAACAATGAGCAGTTCTTC.